The 30 T cell receptor beta chains listed next were all sequenced from one sample in a study of response to subunit inactivated influenza vaccine. Each CDR3 protein is one row after TCRdb ran MiXCR on the RT-PCR reads. The sample lists around 580,000 distinct CDR3 sequences; approximately 12% were seen once. This specimen was PBMCs from blood, taken on the day of vaccination. These receptors came from a man aged 45-60 years who received an inactivated influenza vaccine.

This clonotype was recorded a few times. The chain employs TRBV7-6 and TRBJ2-7, with 10 bases that match TRBD2. Germline CDR1 SGHVS, CDR2 FNYEAQ. V gave up 4 bases and J gave up 0 bases; unmatched junction bases: 3. The CDR3 sequence is 15 residues long. This CDR3 reads CASSYVAGGSYEQYF. CDR3 DNA: TGTGCCAGCAGCTATGTAGCGGGGGGCTCCTACGAGCAGTACTTC.

This clonotype was observed a few times. The rearrangement links TRBV9 to TRBJ1-6; no reliable D call. With 0 bases removed from V and 8 bases from J, the gap between germline ends came to 15 bases. Looked up from germline, CDR1 is SGDLS and CDR2 is YYNGEE. CDR3 size: 16 residues. CDR3 sequence: CASSVASGPADSPLHF. The CDR3 bases are TGTGCCAGCAGCGTAGCCTCTGGGCCCGCAGATTCACCCCTCCACTTT.

In this sample, this clonotype turned up many times. The chain recombines TRBV6-1 with TRBJ2-5; D remains unclear. Germline CDR1 is MNHNS and CDR2 is SASEGT. Trimming shortened V by 6 bases and J by 2 bases, and 7 bases separated the two germline ends. This CDR3 region has 12 residues. The CDR3 protein is CASRQQQETQYF. As DNA, the CDR3 is TGTGCCAGCAGACAGCAACAAGAGACCCAGTACTTC.

This clonotype was seen a few times. The genes are TRBV5-6 and TRBJ1-1; a possible D gene is TRBD1 (5 bases). Per the germline V gene, CDR1 is SGHDT and CDR2 is YYEEEE. This CDR3 is built from 15 residues. V was cut by 4 bases and J by 5 bases, with 18 bases left in between. CDR3 DNA: TGTGCCAGCAGCCTCTATTTAGGGGCTCGTACTGAAGCTTTCTTT. It is translated as CASSLYLGARTEAFF.

This clonotype has at least ten counts. CDR3 amino acids: CASSQGGGSYNEQFF. CDR3 nucleotide sequence: TGCGCCAGCAGCCAAGGGGGGGGGAGCTACAATGAGCAGTTCTTC. V gene TRBV4-1 combines with J gene TRBJ2-1; 7 nucleotides line up with TRBD2. V gave up 1 base and J gave up 3 bases; unmatched junction bases: 3. This CDR3 is 15 amino acids long. CDR1 and CDR2 from the germline V gene are MGHRA and YSYEKL.

The rearrangement links TRBV7-2 to TRBJ2-5; weak D call: TRBD1 (5 bases). V dropped 1 base and J dropped 4 bases, with 10 bases sitting between them. The CDR3 runs 14 residues. Germline V CDR1 and CDR2: SGHTA, FQGNSA. CDR3 loop: CASSLVGRVETQYF. Here the CDR3 DNA reads TGTGCCAGCAGCTTAGTGGGCAGGGTAGAGACCCAGTACTTC.

This chain connects TRBV20-1 to TRBJ2-7; 7 positions match TRBD1. The CDR3 has 16 amino acids. Germline V gene lookup returns CDR1 DFQATT and CDR2 SNEGSKA (reference sequence). The trim removed 0 bases at V and 0 bases at J, leaving 8 bases unmatched. In nucleotides, the CDR3 is TGCAGTGCTAGAGATAGGGGCAGGGGGTCCTCCTACGAGCAGTACTTC. Residues: CSARDRGRGSSYEQYF.

The chain couples TRBV5-6 to TRBJ2-4, with 7 positions matching TRBD1. The germline gives CDR1 SGHDT, CDR2 YYEEEE. The CDR3 consists of 16 residues. J gave up 0 bases and V 4 bases, and 7 bases lay outside the gene matches. CDR3 in amino acids: CASSLRTGLAKNIQYF. The CDR3, as DNA: TGTGCCAGCAGCCTTAGGACAGGCCTAGCCAAAAACATTCAGTACTTC.

This clonotype has a handful of counts. This chain joins TRBV24-1 and TRBJ2-1; 14 positions match TRBD2. The CDR3 has 16 amino acids. CDR1 KGHDR and CDR2 SFDVKD come from the germline V gene. After removal of 3 bases from V and 9 bases from J, the junction contained 6 bases not matched to a gene. The CDR3 reads CATSDPGLAGESEQFF. The CDR3 DNA reads TGTGCCACCAGTGATCCGGGACTAGCGGGAGAAAGTGAGCAGTTCTTC.

This clonotype was seen a few times. The V call is TRBV6-1, the J call TRBJ2-2; 13 bases are a match to TRBD2. V trimming: 5 bases; J trimming: 6 bases; junction bases outside the gene matches: 6. Per the germline V gene, CDR1 is MNHNS and CDR2 is SASEGT. The CDR3 contains 16 residues. The CDR3 here is CASSRSGTSGAGELFF. Here the CDR3 DNA reads TGTGCCAGCAGTCGCTCCGGGACTAGCGGGGCCGGGGAGCTGTTTTTT.

The table lists this clonotype with many counts. V gene TRBV6-5 combines with J gene TRBJ2-1, with D perhaps matching TRBD1 or TRBD2 (5 bases each). The CDR3 spans 12 residues. V was shortened by 6 bases and J by 6 bases, with 9 bases between the two germline ends. The germline gives CDR1 MNHEY, CDR2 SVGAGI. CDR3 DNA sequence: TGTGCCAGCAGGCTGGGGGTCAATGAGCAGTTCTTC. It translates to CASRLGVNEQFF.

This chain links TRBV5-1 with TRBJ2-7; D possibly corresponds to TRBD1 (6 bases). Germline-derived CDR1 and CDR2 are SGHRS and YFSETQ. Trimming pared 1 base from V and 3 bases from J, leaving 23 bases between. The CDR3 length is 18 residues. CDR3 amino acids: CASSLRARGHKTFYEQYF. For the CDR3, the DNA is TGCGCCAGCAGCTTGAGGGCTAGGGGACATAAAACCTTCTACGAGCAGTACTTC.

This clonotype was seen at least ten times. DNA for the CDR3: TGCGCCAGCAGCTTGCTAGCGGGGCTTTTTAGCTCCTACAATGAGCAGTTCTTC. As protein: CASSLLAGLFSSYNEQFF. The chain is built from TRBV5-1 and TRBJ2-1; TRBD2 agrees at 9 bases. CDR3 length: 18 amino acids. The V gene end was trimmed by 1 base and the J gene end by 0 bases; junction bases not matched to a gene: 8. CDR1 is SGHRS, CDR2 YFSETQ, per germline.

In DNA, the CDR3 is TGTGCCAGCAGCTTAATACAGTTAAGCGAGCAGTACTTC. This sequence encodes CASSLIQLSEQYF. The chain employs TRBV7-8 and TRBJ2-7; D uncertain. This CDR3 region has 13 residues. V shed 2 bases and J shed 6 bases, with 11 bases lying between them. Germline V lookup: CDR1 SGHVS, CDR2 FQNEAQ.

On this clonotype itself: Given a much more abundant clone one base away, this may be a read error. As the CDR3 is not closed by the conserved phenylalanine or tryptophan, this likely results from a read error. V and J are TRBV12-3 or TRBV12-4 and TRBJ1-1; maybe TRBD1 (6 bases). The CDR3 sequence is 14 residues long. Trimming left V 4 bases short and J 1 base short, with 10 bases between. CDR3 sequence reads: CASSSTGSNTEAFI. DNA for the CDR3: TGTGCCAGCAGTTCTACAGGGTCGAACACTGAAGCTTTCATT.

This sequence joins TRBV6-2 or TRBV6-3 and TRBJ2-1; 12 bases line up with TRBD2. Germline CDR1 MNHEY, CDR2 SVGEGT. The CDR3 spans 18 residues. The ends lost 2 bases at V and 1 base at J; junction bases unmatched: 6. This chain's CDR3 is CASSYPTSGRDSYNEQFF. The CDR3 DNA sequence: TGTGCCAGCAGTTACCCGACTAGCGGGAGAGATTCCTACAATGAGCAGTTCTTC.

The DNA for the CDR3 is TGTGCCAGCAGCCAAGGGTTTGGATCGAGCTCCTACAATGAGCAGTTCTTC. Its protein is CASSQGFGSSSYNEQFF. V is TRBV4-2 and J is TRBJ2-1; unclear D gene. CDR1 and CDR2 from the germline V gene are LGHNA and YNFKEQ. Deletions cut 1 base from V and 0 bases from J, with 13 bases between. There are 17 residues in the CDR3.

This clonotype was seen more than once but under ten times. The chain uses TRBV20-1 and TRBJ1-5; perhaps TRBD1 as D (5 bases). Trimming removed 2 bases from V and 5 bases from J, with 13 bases in between. CDR3 length: 14 amino acids. CDR1 DFQATT and CDR2 SNEGSKA come from the germline V gene (reference sequence). DNA for the CDR3: TGCAGTGCTAGACAGCCGAGCAGGGATCAGCCCCAGCATTTT. Translating it yields CSARQPSRDQPQHF.

This rearrangement joins TRBV12-3 or TRBV12-4 to TRBJ2-7, with 11 bases that match TRBD2. V lost 5 bases and J lost 3; bases outside the gene matches: 3. The CDR3 contains 14 residues. The DNA for the CDR3 is TGTGCCAGCAGTGGGACTAGCGGAATCTACGAGCAGTACTTC. Its translation: CASSGTSGIYEQYF.

This clonotype was observed a handful of times. The chain has TRBV5-1 and TRBJ2-5; 8 nucleotides match TRBD1. The CDR3 totals 13 residues. After removal of 8 bases from V and 2 bases from J, the junction contained 5 bases not matched to a gene. Germline V CDR1 and CDR2: SGHRS, YFSETQ. This chain's CDR3 is CASTRDRQETQYF. CDR3 bases: TGCGCCAGTACTCGGGACAGGCAAGAGACCCAGTACTTC.

The J gene is TRBJ2-2, the V gene TRBV10-3, with 10 bases that match TRBD2. The CDR3 sequence is 17 residues long. The J segment lost 2 bases and the V segment lost 5 bases, leaving 8 bases of the junction unmatched. CDR1 is ENHRY and CDR2 is SYGVKD in the germline V gene. CDR3 residues: CAISPAGLADNTGELFF. Here the CDR3 DNA reads TGTGCCATCAGTCCCGCCGGACTAGCGGACAACACCGGGGAGCTGTTTTTT.

A few counts support this clonotype. The gene calls are TRBV5-1 and TRBJ2-1; TRBD1 agrees at 10 bases. Germline V CDR1 and CDR2: SGHRS, YFSETQ. V lost 0 bases, J lost 7 bases, and 4 bases stayed unmatched. The CDR3 length is 15 residues. Here the CDR3 DNA reads TGCGCCAGCAGCTTGGTGGACAGGGGGTTTAATGAGCAGTTCTTC. It yields the protein CASSLVDRGFNEQFF.

This rearrangement joins TRBV5-1 to TRBJ2-1; D is unresolved. The V end was cut by 0 bases, the J end by 8 bases, with 9 bases between. CDR1 is SGHRS, CDR2 YFSETQ, per germline. The CDR3 contains 13 residues. CDR3 in DNA: TGCGCCAGCAGCTTGGTGTTCACGGATGAGCAGTTCTTC. It specifies CASSLVFTDEQFF.

This rearrangement joins TRBV3-1 to TRBJ2-5, with 10 bases matching TRBD2. The germline CDR1 and CDR2 sequences are LGHDT and YNNKEL (reference sequence). J lost 2 bases, V lost 4 bases, and 4 bases had no gene match. The CDR3 runs 15 residues. This CDR3 reads CASSRQGLAQETQYF. The CDR3 nucleotides are TGTGCCAGCAGCCGACAGGGACTAGCGCAAGAGACCCAGTACTTC.

Ten or more counts support this clonotype. Here the CDR3 DNA reads TGTGCCAGTAGTATAGATCTCCCTAGCGGATCCTACAATGAGCAGTTCTTC. Protein: CASSIDLPSGSYNEQFF. The chain has TRBV19 and TRBJ2-1; 7 bases fit TRBD2. The ends lost 0 bases at V and 1 base at J; junction bases unmatched: 6. This CDR3 is 17 amino acids long. Germline V gene data show CDR1 as LNHDA and CDR2 as SQIVND (reference sequence).

The sample holds many counts of this clonotype. The rearrangement joins TRBV7-9 to TRBJ1-2; D is unclear. Germline lookup yields CDR1 SEHNR and CDR2 FQNEAQ (reference sequence). V lost 5 bases and J lost 0, with 7 bases in between. The CDR3 consists of 13 residues. Here the CDR3 DNA reads TGTGCCAGCAGCCCTAGACCTAACTATGGCTACACCTTC. Translated: CASSPRPNYGYTF.

This chain connects TRBV7-9 to TRBJ2-3; no firm D call. Germline V gene sequence: CDR1 SEHNR, CDR2 FQNEAQ (reference sequence). V was clipped by 5 bases and J by 4 bases, with 13 bases between them. The CDR3 totals 14 residues. CDR3 coding DNA: TGTGCCAGCAGCGCCTCACTAAGCGCAGATACGCAGTATTTT. The encoded protein is CASSASLSADTQYF.

This clonotype was seen only a few times. V is TRBV15 and J is TRBJ1-1; 9 bases match TRBD1. V trimming: 3 bases; J trimming: 3 bases; junction bases outside the gene matches: 8. The CDR3 extends over 16 amino acids. CDR1 is LNHNV and CDR2 is YYDKDF in the germline V gene (reference sequence). CDR3 residues: CATSSPRDRAYTEAFF. As DNA, the CDR3 is TGTGCCACCAGCAGTCCCCGGGACAGGGCGTACACTGAAGCTTTCTTT. The full variable domain, its missing parts supplied by reference TRBV15 and TRBJ1-1, is DAMVIQNPRYQVTQFGKPVTLSCSQTLNHNVMYWYQQKSSQAPKLLFHYYDKDFNNEADTPDNFQSRRPNTSFCFLDIRSPGLGDTAMYLCATSSPRDRAYTEAFFGQGTRLTVV.

This clonotype was seen a handful of times. The CDR3 sequence is CASSLEGQGYEQYF. The CDR3 region has the DNA TGTGCCAGCAGTTTAGAAGGACAGGGCTACGAGCAGTACTTC. The chain joins TRBV12-3 or TRBV12-4 to TRBJ2-7, with TRBD1 identical over 8 bases. The J segment lost 3 bases and the V segment lost 1 base, leaving 2 bases of the junction unmatched. The CDR3 is 14 amino acids.

The V call is TRBV5-1, the J call TRBJ2-1; TRBD2 aligns across 12 bases. The CDR3 has 16 amino acids. The trim removed 4 bases at V and 8 bases at J, leaving 10 bases unmatched. From germline, CDR1 is SGHRS and CDR2 YFSETQ. The CDR3, as DNA: TGCGCCAGCAGCGTGTCGACTAGCGGGAGTATCGATGAGCAGTTCTTC. It yields the protein CASSVSTSGSIDEQFF.